Each of the 30 T cell receptor beta chains below was sequenced from the same sample in a study of blood T cell repertoires in COVID-19. The data were produced by immunoSEQ multiplex PCR, yet TCRdb's version contains in-frame clones alone and is incomplete. The sample carries 130,000 or so clones, roughly 84% recorded once. Sequencing input: peripheral blood. These TCRs come from a man in his sixties with acute or convalescent COVID-19.

This chain uses TRBV9 with TRBJ2-2; tentatively, D is TRBD2 (8 bases). CDR1 is SGDLS, CDR2 YYNGEE, per germline. Trimming removed 4 bases at V and 5 bases at J, with 18 bases between. The CDR3 is made up of 16 amino acids. The CDR3 nucleotides read TGTGCCAGCAGCCCCTCGGGACAGCGGGGGACCGGGGAGCTGTTTTTT. It translates to CASSPSGQRGTGELFF.

This chain links TRBV19 with TRBJ1-3; no definite D call. This CDR3 comprises 15 residues. V was clipped by 5 bases and J by 5 bases, with 16 bases between them. Germline assignment: CDR1 LNHDA and CDR2 SQIVND (reference sequence). CDR3: CASSVREASRNTIYF. Here the CDR3 DNA reads TGTGCCAGTAGTGTCCGGGAGGCCTCCCGAAACACCATATATTTT.

This chain joins TRBV5-5 and TRBJ2-7; 7 bases align to TRBD1. Germline V gives CDR1 SGHKS, CDR2 YYEKEE (reference sequence). The CDR3 has 15 amino acids. The V and J ends lost 0 bases and 3 bases, in that order; junction bases with no gene match: 6. CDR3 loop: CASSLAPGQIYEQYF. The CDR3 nucleotides are TGTGCCAGCAGCTTGGCCCCGGGACAGATCTACGAGCAGTACTTC.

V usage is TRBV7-9 and J usage is TRBJ1-2; D is unresolved. This CDR3 has 13 amino acids. Trimming stripped 5 bases from V and 6 bases from J, with 13 bases between. The germline V gene has CDR1 SEHNR and CDR2 FQNEAQ (reference sequence). The CDR3 DNA reads TGTGCCAGCAGCCCACGGGGTCTCCATGGCTACACCTTC. This encodes CASSPRGLHGYTF.

The chain links TRBV9 to TRBJ2-5, with TRBD2 identical over 8 bases. The CDR3 runs to 17 residues. Germline values: CDR1 SGDLS, CDR2 YYNGEE. V was pared by 2 bases and J by 4 bases, with 13 bases of the junction left unmatched. The CDR3 region has the DNA TGTGCCAGCAGCGTCTCACCGGGACTAGGGCGTCCAGAGACCCAGTACTTC. Amino acids: CASSVSPGLGRPETQYF.

This clone occurred a few times. The V and J genes are TRBV5-1 and TRBJ2-7; 12 bases align to TRBD2. Germline CDR1 reads SGHRS; CDR2 reads YFSETQ. The CDR3 totals 16 residues. The junction had 8 bases not matched to a gene; V was cut back by 0 bases and J by 7 bases. CDR3 sequence reads: CASSLALLAGGEEQYF. CDR3 DNA sequence: TGCGCCAGCAGCTTGGCCCTCCTAGCGGGAGGGGAAGAGCAGTACTTC.

This chain connects TRBV12-5 to TRBJ2-5, with a possible D match to TRBD2 (6 bases). CDR1 and CDR2 from the germline V gene are LGHNT and FRNRAP. The CDR3 is 14 amino acids. Trimming pared 6 bases from V and 0 bases from J, leaving 11 bases between. For the CDR3, the DNA is TGTGCTAGTGGGGGGAGGTCTTACCAAGAGACCCAGTACTTC. Residues: CASGGRSYQETQYF. The entire variable domain, with the rest obtained from reference TRBV12-5 and TRBJ2-5, is as follows: DARVTQTPRHKVTEMGQEVTMRCQPILGHNTVFWYRQTMMQGLELLAYFRNRAPLDDSGMPKDRFSAEMPDATLATLKIQPSEPRDSAVYFCASGGRSYQETQYFGPGTRLLVL.

The chain is built from TRBV9 and TRBJ2-5; 12 bases are a match to TRBD2. There are 16 residues in the CDR3. Germline V lookup: CDR1 SGDLS, CDR2 YYNGEE. V trimming: 5 bases; J trimming: 5 bases; junction bases outside the gene matches: 10. In DNA, the CDR3 is TGTGCCAGCAGTCTGGGGCTAGCGGGGGGGCTGGAGACCCAGTACTTC. It is translated as CASSLGLAGGLETQYF.

The chain couples TRBV30 to TRBJ1-6; D remains ambiguous. Germline V lookup: CDR1 GTSNPN, CDR2 SVGIG (reference sequence). V lost 2 bases and J 0 bases, leaving 11 bases between the germline ends. The CDR3 is made up of 16 amino acids. Written as DNA, the CDR3 is TGTGCCTGGAGTACTGCAGGTACCTCCTATAATTCACCCCTCCACTTT. Its protein product is CAWSTAGTSYNSPLHF.

The chain has TRBV7-2 and TRBJ2-7; a possible D gene is TRBD1 (6 bases). CDR3 length equals 14 residues. Germline lookup yields CDR1 SGHTA and CDR2 FQGNSA. Trimming removed 0 bases at V and 5 bases at J, with 11 bases between. CDR3: CASSLAGGQHEQYF. The CDR3 DNA reads as TGTGCCAGCAGCTTAGCAGGGGGTCAACACGAGCAGTACTTC.

The J gene is TRBJ2-5, the V gene TRBV28; 7 bases are shared with TRBD1. V gave up 3 bases and J gave up 2 bases; unmatched junction bases: 6. The germline gives CDR1 MDHEN, CDR2 SYDVKM. The CDR3 totals 15 residues. As DNA, the CDR3 is TGTGCCAGCAGTTTTAACAGGGGCGAACAAGAGACCCAGTACTTC. Its protein is CASSFNRGEQETQYF.

The chain employs TRBV11-2 and TRBJ2-7; 13 bases agree with TRBD2. V shed 3 bases, J shed 6 bases, and the junction held 8 bases outside the gene matches. CDR3 length equals 16 residues. CDR1 is SGHAT and CDR2 is FQNNGV in the germline V gene. In nucleotides, the CDR3 is TGTGCCAGCAGCTTGTCATTAACTAGCGGGAGGGGCGAGCAGTACTTC. It is translated as CASSLSLTSGRGEQYF.

The chain joins TRBV4-1 to TRBJ2-3, with D perhaps TRBD2 (6 bases). Trimming stripped 4 bases from V and 0 bases from J, with 20 bases between. Germline CDR1 and CDR2: MGHRA and YSYEKL. The CDR3 runs to 18 residues. The CDR3 region has the DNA TGCGCCAGCAGCCCAAGATACATGGGGGGATGGAGCACAGATACGCAGTATTTT. As protein: CASSPRYMGGWSTDTQYF.

In this sample, this clone turned up once. This sequence joins TRBV28 and TRBJ2-6, with D possibly matching TRBD2 (5 bases). CDR1 and CDR2 from the germline V gene are MDHEN and SYDVKM. CDR3 length: 18 residues. V shed 5 bases and J shed 0 bases, with 17 bases lying between them. This CDR3 is CASSRPEGSSSGANVLTF. The CDR3 DNA reads TGTGCCAGCAGTCGCCCAGAGGGCTCAAGCTCTGGGGCCAACGTCCTGACTTTC. The full variable domain, completed using reference TRBV28 and TRBJ2-6, is DVKVTQSSRYLVKRTGEKVFLECVQDMDHENMFWYRQDPGLGLRLIYFSYDVKMKEKGDIPEGYSVSREKKERFSLILESASTNQTSMYLCASSRPEGSSSGANVLTFGAGSRLTVL.

This CDR3 is CASRTPDRGLWGYTF. In DNA, the CDR3 is TGTGCCAGCAGAACCCCGGACAGGGGGCTATGGGGCTACACCTTC. The genes are TRBV6-5 and TRBJ1-2; 11 nucleotides align to TRBD1. Germline V gene sequence: CDR1 MNHEY, CDR2 SVGAGI. V dropped 6 bases and J dropped 8; count of bases not matched to a gene: 11. This CDR3 is 15 amino acids long.

The J gene is TRBJ1-4, the V gene TRBV7-9; 10 positions match TRBD1. V was clipped by 2 bases and J by 4 bases; unmatched bases: 10. Germline V CDR1 and CDR2: SEHNR, FQNEAQ (reference sequence). This CDR3 is built from 18 residues. The CDR3 loop reads CASSLTAGTGARNEKLFF. In DNA form, the CDR3 reads TGTGCCAGCAGCTTAACTGCCGGGACAGGGGCCCGTAATGAAAAACTGTTTTTT.

J is TRBJ2-4 and V is TRBV6-5, with D possibly TRBD2 on 5 matching bases. Germline CDR1 reads MNHEY; CDR2 reads SVGAGI. CDR3 length equals 15 residues. V shed 2 bases and J shed 3 bases, with 11 bases lying between them. The CDR3 loop reads CASSYRELDKNIQYF. The DNA for the CDR3 is TGTGCCAGCAGTTACAGGGAGTTGGACAAAAACATTCAGTACTTC.

The chain employs TRBV3-1 (or the pseudogene TRBV3-2) and TRBJ2-1; 9 bases map to TRBD2. J lost 4 bases, V lost 4 bases, and 8 bases had no gene match. CDR3 length: 16 residues. Germline-derived CDR1 and CDR2 are LGHDT and YNNKEL (reference sequence). CDR3 bases: TGTGCCAGCAGCCTCAGGGGCGGGGGGGCTTACAATGAGCAGTTCTTC. It is translated as CASSLRGGGAYNEQFF.

This sequence joins TRBV6-1 and TRBJ1-3; a possible D gene is TRBD1 (5 bases). The V and J ends lost 1 base and 2 bases respectively, with 9 bases between them. The CDR3 totals 15 residues. Germline CDR1 is MNHNS and CDR2 is SASEGT. The CDR3 loop reads CASSEVWGAGNTIYF. The CDR3 coding sequence is TGTGCCAGCAGTGAAGTTTGGGGGGCTGGAAACACCATATATTTT.

The V gene is TRBV6-5, the J gene TRBJ2-2; TRBD2 might be the D (6 bases). V lost 4 bases, J lost 5 bases, and 17 bases lay in between. CDR3 length: 16 residues. Germline CDR1 MNHEY, CDR2 SVGAGI. The CDR3 loop reads CASSWGGMTRTGELFF. In nucleotides, the CDR3 is TGTGCCAGCAGTTGGGGCGGGATGACGAGAACCGGGGAGCTGTTTTTT.

The chain links TRBV25-1 to TRBJ1-3; D is unclear. The CDR3 contains 15 residues. CDR1 is MGHDK and CDR2 is SYGVNS in the germline V gene. V lost 4 bases and J 0 bases, leaving 10 bases between the germline ends. This chain's CDR3 is CASSVHTSSGNTIYF. Written as DNA, the CDR3 is TGTGCCAGCAGTGTTCACACCTCCTCTGGAAACACCATATATTTT.

V and J are TRBV5-5 and TRBJ1-2; TRBD1 matches 11 bases. The CDR3 totals 13 residues. Looked up from germline, CDR1 is SGHKS and CDR2 is YYEKEE (reference sequence). The ends lost 4 bases at V and 8 bases at J; junction bases unmatched: 4. CDR3 loop: CASSRTGGGGYTF. The DNA for the CDR3 is TGTGCCAGCAGCCGGACAGGGGGCGGCGGCTACACCTTC.

The chain recombines TRBV24-1 with TRBJ1-4, with D unclear. The germline V gene has CDR1 KGHDR and CDR2 SFDVKD. V lost 3 bases and J lost 4, with 14 bases in between. This CDR3 is built from 16 residues. DNA for the CDR3: TGTGCCACCAGTGATGCGGCAGGAGGTTTTAATGAAAAACTGTTTTTT. Amino acids: CATSDAAGGFNEKLFF.

The gene calls are TRBV19 and TRBJ2-2; 9 bases line up with TRBD1. CDR1 and CDR2 (germline): LNHDA, SQIVND (reference sequence). The V segment lost 3 bases and the J segment 4 bases; nucleotides outside the gene matches: 3. This CDR3 is built from 15 residues. CDR3 bases: TGTGCCAGTAGTATGGACAGGGGAAGCACCGGGGAGCTGTTTTTT. This translates into CASSMDRGSTGELFF.

The V and J genes are TRBV3-1 (or the pseudogene TRBV3-2) and TRBJ1-2; D gene unclear. Germline V gives CDR1 LGHDT, CDR2 YNNKEL (reference sequence). This CDR3 has 12 residues. The ends were cut back, 1 base at V and 8 bases at J, with 8 bases in the middle. CDR3 region: CASSQVEGGYTF. Written as DNA, the CDR3 is TGTGCCAGCAGCCAAGTAGAGGGAGGCTACACCTTC.

CDR3 sequence (DNA): TGTGCCCCACCTTGGGGGACAGGGAAGAACGAGCAGTACTTC. Its translation: CAPPWGTGKNEQYF. The chain employs TRBV27 and TRBJ2-7, with 9 bases identical to TRBD1. The CDR3 has 14 amino acids. Per germline, CDR1 MNHEY and CDR2 SMNVEV (reference sequence). The V and J ends lost 11 bases and 5 bases, in that order; junction bases with no gene match: 13.

The chain is built from TRBV29-1 and TRBJ2-7; 9 bases map to TRBD2. The CDR3 is 12 amino acids. Germline CDR1 SQVTM, CDR2 ANQGSEA. Trimming cost V 6 bases and J 9 bases; bases outside gene matches: 9. The CDR3 loop is CSVGVAGAGQYF. The CDR3 DNA reads as TGCAGCGTAGGCGTAGCGGGAGCGGGGCAGTACTTC.

This rearrangement joins TRBV6-2 or TRBV6-3 to TRBJ2-7; no reliable D call. Germline V gene sequence: CDR1 MNHEY, CDR2 SVGEGT. CDR3 length: 11 residues. Deletions cut 6 bases from V and 3 bases from J, with 6 bases between. The chain's CDR3 is CASSPSYEQYF. For the CDR3, the DNA is TGTGCCAGCAGCCCGAGCTACGAGCAGTACTTC.

The chain has TRBV27 and TRBJ2-3; 9 bases line up with TRBD1. The V segment lost 5 bases and the J segment 3 bases; nucleotides outside the gene matches: 15. This CDR3 spans 18 amino acids. The germline gives CDR1 MNHEY, CDR2 SMNVEV (reference sequence). CDR3 nucleotides: TGTGCCAGCAGTCTCCGCCCCCGTACAGGGGGCGGTACAGATACGCAGTATTTT. Protein product: CASSLRPRTGGGTDTQYF.

The rearrangement joins TRBV6-2 or TRBV6-3 to TRBJ2-5, with D possibly being TRBD1 (6 bases). V shed 3 bases and J shed 2 bases, with 10 bases lying between them. Germline assignment: CDR1 MNHEY and CDR2 SVGEGT. This CDR3 has 14 residues. The CDR3 DNA reads TGTGCCAGCAGTTATCGGGACAAACAAGAGACCCAGTACTTC. Its translation: CASSYRDKQETQYF.